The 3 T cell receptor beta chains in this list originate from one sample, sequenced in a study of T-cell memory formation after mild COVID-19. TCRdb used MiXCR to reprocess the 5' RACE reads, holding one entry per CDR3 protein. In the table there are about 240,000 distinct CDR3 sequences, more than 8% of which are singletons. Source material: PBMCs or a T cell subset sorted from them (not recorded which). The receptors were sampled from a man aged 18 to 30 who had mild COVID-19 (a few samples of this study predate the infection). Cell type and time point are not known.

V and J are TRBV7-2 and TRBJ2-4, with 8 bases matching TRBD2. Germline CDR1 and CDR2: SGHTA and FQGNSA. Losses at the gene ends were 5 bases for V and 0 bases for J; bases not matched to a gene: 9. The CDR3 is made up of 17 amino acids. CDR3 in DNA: TGTGCCAGCAGCCCGGGAGGGGCGGGGGCAGCCAAAAACATTCAGTACTTC. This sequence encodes CASSPGGAGAAKNIQYF.

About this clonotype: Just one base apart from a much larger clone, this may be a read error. CDR3 loop: CSTKGQGLDEQYV. The CDR3 DNA sequence: TGCAGTACTAAAGGACAGGGCCTAGACGAGCAGTACGTC. The rearrangement links TRBV20-1 to TRBJ2-7, with 8 bases fitting TRBD1. The V segment lost 8 bases and the J segment 5 bases; nucleotides outside the gene matches: 11. The CDR3 consists of 13 residues. The V gene's germline CDR1 is DFQATT and CDR2 SNEGSKA (reference sequence).

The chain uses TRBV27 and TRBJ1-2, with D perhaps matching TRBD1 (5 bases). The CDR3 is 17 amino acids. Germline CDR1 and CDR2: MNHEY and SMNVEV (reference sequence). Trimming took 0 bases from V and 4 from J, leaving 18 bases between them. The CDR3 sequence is CASSLSYDEWGGYGYTF. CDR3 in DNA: TGTGCCAGCAGTTTATCGTATGATGAGTGGGGGGGCTATGGCTACACCTTC.